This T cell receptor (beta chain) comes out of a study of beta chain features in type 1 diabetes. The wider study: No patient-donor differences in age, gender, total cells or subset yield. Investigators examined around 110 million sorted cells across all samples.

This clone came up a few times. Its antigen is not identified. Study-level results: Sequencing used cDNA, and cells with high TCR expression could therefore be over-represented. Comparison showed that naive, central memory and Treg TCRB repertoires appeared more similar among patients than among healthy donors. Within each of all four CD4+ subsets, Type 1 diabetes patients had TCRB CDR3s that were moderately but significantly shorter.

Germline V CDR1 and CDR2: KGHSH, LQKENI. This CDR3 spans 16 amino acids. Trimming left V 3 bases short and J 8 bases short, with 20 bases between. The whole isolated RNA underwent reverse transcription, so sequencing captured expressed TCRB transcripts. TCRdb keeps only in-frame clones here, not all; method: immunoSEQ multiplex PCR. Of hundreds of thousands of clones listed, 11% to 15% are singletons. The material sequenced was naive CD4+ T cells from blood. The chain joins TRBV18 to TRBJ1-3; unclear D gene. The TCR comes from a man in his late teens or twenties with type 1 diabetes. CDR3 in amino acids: CASSPVDVGEAHTIYF. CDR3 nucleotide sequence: TGTGCCAGCTCACCGGTCGACGTAGGCGAGGCCCACACCATATATTTT.